The 20 T cell receptor beta chains below all came from one sample that was sequenced in a study of OX40 agonist ivuxolimab in advanced cancers. The library was built by means of the immunoSEQ multiplex PCR assay. TCRdb's version of the immuneACCESS table is confined to in-frame rearrangements and falls short of the full clone set. An unresolved V gene accounts for under half of the shortfall where checked; the remainder is of unknown origin. The sample profile shows about 84,000 clones; about 80% of them were found once. The biggest ten clones account for under 3.5% of the sample. Source: CD4+ or CD8+ T cells sorted from blood, taken in a trial of the OX40 agonist ivuxolimab. The receptors were gathered from an adult with an advanced solid tumor such as melanoma, head and neck, liver or kidney cancer.

V usage is TRBV18 and J usage is TRBJ1-4; D is undetermined. The germline V gene has CDR1 KGHSH and CDR2 LQKENI. Trimming stripped 7 bases from V and 0 bases from J, with 6 bases between. This CDR3 has 13 amino acids. CDR3: CASCGATNEKLFF. In nucleotides, the CDR3 is TGTGCCAGCTGTGGTGCAACTAATGAAAAACTGTTTTTT.

The rearrangement joins TRBV19 to TRBJ2-4; no firm D call. Trimming removed 2 bases at V and 7 bases at J, with 18 bases between. The CDR3 contains 16 residues. Germline-derived CDR1 and CDR2 are LNHDA and SQIVND (reference sequence). CDR3 in DNA: TGTGCCAGTAGTATAAATGAGCCCCACAACGGGAACATTCAGTACTTC. This encodes CASSINEPHNGNIQYF.

The J gene is TRBJ1-4, the V gene TRBV19; D is unclear. Trimming took 6 bases from V and 4 from J, leaving 6 bases between them. The CDR3 has 12 amino acids. CDR1 and CDR2 from the germline V gene are LNHDA and SQIVND (reference sequence). DNA of the CDR3: TGTGCCAGTAGGAGAATTAATGAAAAACTGTTTTTT. Translating it yields CASRRINEKLFF.

The genes are TRBV15 and TRBJ2-4, with 7 bases matching TRBD1. V lost 5 bases and J lost 1; bases outside the gene matches: 5. CDR3 length equals 15 residues. The germline V gene has CDR1 LNHNV and CDR2 YYDKDF (reference sequence). CDR3 sequence reads: CATSDPRGAKNIQYF. The CDR3 bases are TGTGCCACCAGCGACCCCAGGGGGGCCAAAAACATTCAGTACTTC.

The gene calls are TRBV15 and TRBJ2-4; no clear D gene. The CDR3 has 16 residues. Trimming removed 0 bases from V and 0 bases from J, with 9 bases in between. Germline V CDR1 and CDR2: LNHNV, YYDKDF (reference sequence). CDR3 sequence reads: CATSRDTALAKNIQYF. The CDR3 DNA reads TGTGCCACCAGCAGAGATACGGCCTTAGCCAAAAACATTCAGTACTTC.

The gene calls are TRBV29-1 and TRBJ1-2; a weak D match, TRBD1 (6 bases). The CDR3 has 14 residues. Trimming cost V 1 base and J 8 bases, with 17 bases left between them. The V gene's germline CDR1 is SQVTM and CDR2 ANQGSEA. This CDR3 reads CSVEGRTGAVGYTF. Written as DNA, the CDR3 is TGCAGCGTTGAAGGGAGGACGGGGGCTGTGGGCTACACCTTC.

This chain uses TRBV10-3 with TRBJ2-7, with TRBD1 as a possible D gene (6 bases). The CDR3 loop spans 13 amino acids. With 5 bases removed from V and 4 bases from J, the gap between germline ends came to 12 bases. Germline assignment: CDR1 ENHRY and CDR2 SYGVKD. The CDR3 DNA reads as TGTGCCATCAGTTCCCACCAGGGGTACGAGCAGTACGTC. This codes for CAISSHQGYEQYV.

This sequence joins TRBV5-1 and TRBJ1-1; a possible D gene is TRBD1 (5 bases). V was clipped by 8 bases and J by 4 bases, with 18 bases between them. This CDR3 is 14 amino acids long. Germline V gene lookup returns CDR1 SGHRS and CDR2 YFSETQ. The CDR3 nucleotides are TGCGCCAGTACCTCGAGGGGTGTCGGCACTGAAGCTTTCTTT. Its translation: CASTSRGVGTEAFF.

This rearrangement joins TRBV28 to TRBJ2-7, with D perhaps being TRBD1 or TRBD2 (6 bases each). The CDR3 length is 13 residues. Germline assignment: CDR1 MDHEN and CDR2 SYDVKM. V was cut by 3 bases and J by 9 bases, with 15 bases left in between. CDR3 sequence: CASSLEGDSMQYV. The CDR3 DNA sequence: TGTGCCAGCAGTTTGGAGGGGGACTCGATGCAGTACGTC.

The chain links TRBV19 to TRBJ1-2; D is possibly TRBD1 (5 bases). From germline, CDR1 is LNHDA and CDR2 SQIVND (reference sequence). CDR3 length: 17 residues. V lost 7 bases to trimming and J lost 5 bases, with 26 bases between them. This CDR3 reads CASKGLGAGTTNYGYTF. CDR3 bases: TGTGCCAGTAAAGGTCTAGGGGCAGGGACTACCAATTATGGCTACACCTTC.

The chain carries TRBV27 and TRBJ1-5; perhaps TRBD1 as D (5 bases). V was trimmed by 0 bases and J by 2 bases, leaving 11 bases between them. CDR1 and CDR2 from the germline V gene are MNHEY and SMNVEV (reference sequence). The CDR3 contains 16 residues. CDR3: CASSLSFRDGNQPQHF. The CDR3, as DNA: TGTGCCAGCAGTTTATCTTTCAGGGACGGCAATCAGCCCCAGCATTTT.

The chain links TRBV5-4 to TRBJ2-1, with D perhaps matching TRBD2 (6 bases). The CDR3 has 17 residues. The germline V gene encodes CDR1 SGHNT and CDR2 YYREEE (reference sequence). Between the trimmed V and J ends, which lost 2 bases and 0 bases, there was a span of 15 bases. In DNA form, the CDR3 reads TGTGCCAGCAGCTTCGGGACTCCAAGGAGCTCCTACAATGAGCAGTTCTTC. This encodes CASSFGTPRSSYNEQFF.

V is TRBV6-4 and J is TRBJ1-2; D perhaps matches TRBD1 (6 bases). Germline values: CDR1 MRHNA, CDR2 SNTAGT. Trimming shortened V by 6 bases and J by 10 bases, and 21 bases separated the two germline ends. This CDR3 region has 14 residues. The CDR3 is CASSGNLRDTPYTF. CDR3 sequence (DNA): TGTGCCAGCAGCGGAAACCTCCGGGACACTCCCTACACCTTC.

This chain links TRBV4-3 with TRBJ1-4, with D possibly TRBD1 on 5 matching bases. This CDR3 is 15 amino acids long. Per germline, CDR1 LGHNA and CDR2 YSLEER. Trimming stripped 0 bases from V and 8 bases from J, with 13 bases between. This chain's CDR3 is CASSQDLRGGEKLFF. The CDR3 DNA reads TGCGCCAGCAGCCAAGATCTGAGGGGTGGGGAAAAACTGTTTTTT.

The J gene is TRBJ2-7, the V gene TRBV7-3; TRBD2 matches at 11 bases. CDR1 SGHTA and CDR2 FQGTGA come from the germline V gene. This CDR3 region has 14 residues. The J segment lost 3 bases and the V segment lost 6 bases, leaving 4 bases of the junction unmatched. CDR3 residues: CASSSGGEDYEQYF. CDR3 coding DNA: TGTGCCAGCAGTAGCGGGGGGGAAGACTACGAGCAGTACTTC.

The CDR3 spells CASSPGTGPYNEQFF. For the CDR3, the DNA is TGCGCCAGCAGCCCTGGGACAGGCCCCTACAATGAGCAGTTCTTC. This chain connects TRBV4-1 to TRBJ2-1; 8 bases fit TRBD1. The V gene's germline CDR1 is MGHRA and CDR2 YSYEKL. V gave up 4 bases and J gave up 2 bases; unmatched junction bases: 4. The CDR3 has 15 amino acids.

The rearrangement joins TRBV7-9 to TRBJ1-1; D gene unclear. The CDR3 covers 15 residues. The V end was cut by 0 bases, the J end by 6 bases, with 14 bases between. Germline CDR1 is SEHNR and CDR2 is FQNEAQ (reference sequence). In DNA, the CDR3 is TGTGCCAGCAGCTTAGCGGTGGTGGGCGATTCTGAAGCTTTCTTT. This gives the protein CASSLAVVGDSEAFF. Looking up the rest from reference TRBV7-9 and TRBJ1-1 gives the full variable domain: DTGVSQNPRHKITKRGQNVTFRCDPISEHNRLYWYRQTLGQGPEFLTYFQNEAQLEKSRLLSDRFSAERPKGSFSTLEIQRTEQGDSAMYLCASSLAVVGDSEAFFGQGTRLTVV.

V and J are TRBV28 and TRBJ1-4, with a weak D call TRBD1 (6 bases). The length of the CDR3 is 16 residues. Trimming took off 8 bases at V and 7 bases at J, with 23 bases between the two ends. CDR1 is MDHEN and CDR2 is SYDVKM in the germline V gene. The CDR3 DNA reads as TGTGCCAGCGAGTCTCCCAGGGGCCGCCGTCGTGAAAAACTGTTTTTT. It translates to CASESPRGRRREKLFF.

The V and J genes are TRBV6-1 and TRBJ2-3; unclear D gene. The germline gives CDR1 MNHNS, CDR2 SASEGT. The CDR3 has 15 amino acids. V dropped 3 bases and J dropped 1 base, with 11 bases sitting between them. The CDR3 loop reads CASSEIRVGTDTQYF. CDR3 DNA: TGTGCCAGCAGTGAGATTAGGGTTGGCACAGATACGCAGTATTTT.

The chain uses TRBV6-5 and TRBJ2-2; TRBD1 matches 8 bases. The V gene's germline CDR1 is MNHEY and CDR2 SVGAGI. The CDR3 has 15 amino acids. V shed 2 bases, J shed 1 base, and the junction held 0 bases outside the gene matches. CDR3 amino acids: CASSYGTGNTGELFF. Here the CDR3 DNA reads TGTGCCAGCAGTTACGGGACAGGGAACACCGGGGAGCTGTTTTTT.